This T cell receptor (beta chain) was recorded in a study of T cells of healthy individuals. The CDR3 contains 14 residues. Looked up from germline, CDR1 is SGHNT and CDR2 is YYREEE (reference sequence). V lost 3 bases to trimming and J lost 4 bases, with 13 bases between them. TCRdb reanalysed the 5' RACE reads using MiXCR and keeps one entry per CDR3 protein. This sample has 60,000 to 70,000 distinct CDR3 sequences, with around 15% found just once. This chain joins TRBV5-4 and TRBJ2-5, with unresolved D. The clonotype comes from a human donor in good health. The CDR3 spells CASSSGPPRETQYF. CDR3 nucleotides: TGTGCCAGCAGCTCCGGACCCCCGAGAGAGACCCAGTACTTC.